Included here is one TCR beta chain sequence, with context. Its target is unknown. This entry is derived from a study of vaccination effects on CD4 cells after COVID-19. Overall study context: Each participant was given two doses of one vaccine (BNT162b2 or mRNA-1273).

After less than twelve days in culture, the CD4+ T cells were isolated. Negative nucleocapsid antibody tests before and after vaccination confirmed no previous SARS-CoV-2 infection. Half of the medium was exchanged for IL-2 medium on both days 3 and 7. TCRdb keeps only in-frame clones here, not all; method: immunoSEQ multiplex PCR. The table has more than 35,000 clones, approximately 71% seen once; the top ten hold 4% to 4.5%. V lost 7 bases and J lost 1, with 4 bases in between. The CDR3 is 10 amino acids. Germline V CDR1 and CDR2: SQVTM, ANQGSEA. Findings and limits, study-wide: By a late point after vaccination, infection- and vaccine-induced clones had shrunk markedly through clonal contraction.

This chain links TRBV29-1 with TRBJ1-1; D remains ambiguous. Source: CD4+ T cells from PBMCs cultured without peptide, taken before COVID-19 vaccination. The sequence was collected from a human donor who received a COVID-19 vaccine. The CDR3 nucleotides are TGCAGCGCCCGGAACACTGAAGCTTTCTTT. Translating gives CSARNTEAFF. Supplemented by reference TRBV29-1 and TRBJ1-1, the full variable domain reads SAVISQKPSRDICQRGTSLTIQCQVDSQVTMMFWYRQQPGQSLTLIATANQGSEATYESGFVIDKFPISRPNLTFSTLTVSNMSPEDSSIYLCSARNTEAFFGQGTRLTVV.